The 20 T cell receptor beta chains below were found in one sample sequenced in a study of T cell changes during pregnancy in multiple sclerosis (dated by TCRdb to between 2017 and 2020). Receptors were amplified or captured by the immunoSEQ multiplex PCR assay. Here the immuneACCESS table is served through TCRdb, limited to in-frame sequences with V and J called. Missing clones are a known gap in these copies; in checked studies unresolved V genes cover under half, and the rest lacks a known reason. The sample yields fewer than 40,000 clones; roughly 87% were counted once. The ten most abundant clones make up over 4.5% of the sample. Sample: CD8+ T cells from peripheral blood mononuclear cells, taken in the first trimester of pregnancy. The receptors here all came from a female donor with multiple sclerosis, enrolled in a pregnancy study.

The chain combines TRBV9 with TRBJ2-1; D is perhaps TRBD2 (6 bases). Deletions cut 0 bases from V and 6 bases from J, with 10 bases between. CDR3 length: 14 amino acids. Germline values: CDR1 SGDLS, CDR2 YYNGEE. CDR3 DNA: TGTGCCAGCAGCGTAGGAACTAGCTTCAATGAGCAGTTCTTC. Translated, it gives CASSVGTSFNEQFF.

The chain uses TRBV27 and TRBJ2-2, with D possibly TRBD1 on 5 matching bases. The CDR3 is 13 residues long. The germline gives CDR1 MNHEY, CDR2 SMNVEV (reference sequence). Trimming took off 3 bases at V and 6 bases at J, with 8 bases between the two ends. The CDR3 region has the DNA TGTGCCAGCAGTTTTGGGGCCGCCGGGGAGCTGTTTTTT. Its protein product is CASSFGAAGELFF.

The chain is built from TRBV11-2 and TRBJ2-7; D may be TRBD2 (6 bases). CDR1 and CDR2 (germline): SGHAT, FQNNGV. The CDR3 length is 15 residues. The germline V and J ends were trimmed by 5 bases and 1 base, with 15 bases remaining between them. CDR3 in amino acids: CASSPEISGSYEQYF. CDR3 nucleotide sequence: TGTGCCAGCAGCCCTGAGATTAGCGGATCCTACGAGCAGTACTTC.

This clone was seen just once. The rearrangement joins TRBV15 to TRBJ2-7; TRBD2 matches 7 bases. The CDR3 is made up of 15 amino acids. Germline values: CDR1 LNHNV, CDR2 YYDKDF (reference sequence). Germline trimming cut 3 bases from V and 0 bases from J; bases unmatched to any gene: 5. The chain's CDR3 is CATSRETSVSYEQYF. The CDR3 nucleotides are TGTGCCACCAGCAGGGAAACTAGCGTCTCCTACGAGCAGTACTTC.

The V and J genes are TRBV9 and TRBJ2-2; unclear D gene. The germline gives CDR1 SGDLS, CDR2 YYNGEE. This CDR3 comprises 15 residues. The V end lost 4 bases, the J end lost 1 base, and 11 bases lay between the germline ends. The CDR3 loop is CASSPPAGNTGELFF. CDR3 in DNA: TGTGCCAGCAGCCCCCCCGCCGGGAACACCGGGGAGCTGTTTTTT.

The chain recombines TRBV29-1 with TRBJ1-1; D not certain. Germline V gene lookup returns CDR1 SQVTM and CDR2 ANQGSEA. The length of the CDR3 is 17 residues. V was trimmed by 4 bases and J by 5 bases, leaving 26 bases between them. The chain's CDR3 is CSVGFYIVSPPWTEAFF. The CDR3 nucleotides read TGCAGCGTTGGCTTTTATATAGTCTCTCCCCCTTGGACTGAAGCTTTCTTT.

The CDR3: CASSLLGQGNTEAFF. CDR3 DNA sequence: TGTGCCAGCAGTTTATTGGGACAGGGAAACACTGAAGCTTTCTTT. The chain combines TRBV27 with TRBJ1-1, with TRBD1 identical over 9 bases. Germline CDR1 and CDR2: MNHEY and SMNVEV (reference sequence). The CDR3 covers 15 residues. V lost 1 base to trimming and J lost 2 bases; unmatched junction nucleotides: 2.

This chain uses TRBV6-5 with TRBJ1-1; no reliable D call. Trimming took 2 bases from V and 6 from J, leaving 10 bases between them. Germline V lookup: CDR1 MNHEY, CDR2 SVGAGI. The CDR3 extends over 13 amino acids. The CDR3 sequence is CASSYGGGPEAFF. The CDR3 DNA sequence: TGTGCCAGCAGTTACGGCGGAGGTCCTGAAGCTTTCTTT.

The chain employs TRBV9 and TRBJ1-2, with D possibly matching TRBD1 (6 bases). The germline gives CDR1 SGDLS, CDR2 YYNGEE. CDR3 length: 15 amino acids. V lost 3 bases and J lost 6, with 18 bases in between. The CDR3 coding sequence is TGTGCCAGCAGCGCCCTAAAAGGGGGATTTGATGGCTACACCTTC. Residues: CASSALKGGFDGYTF.

The chain employs TRBV21-1 and TRBJ2-7; TRBD1 was called by the table and not checked on the DNA. TRBV21-1 is deemed a pseudogene. The CDR3 extends over 15 amino acids. The CDR3 sequence is CASSRDETGLYEQYF. Written as DNA, the CDR3 is TGTGCCAGCAGCCGGGACGAGACAGGGCTCTACGAGCAGTACTTC.

This rearrangement joins TRBV27 to TRBJ2-7, with D perhaps matching TRBD1 (5 bases). Germline assignment: CDR1 MNHEY and CDR2 SMNVEV (reference sequence). Trimming pared 3 bases from V and 3 bases from J, leaving 9 bases between. The CDR3 spans 13 residues. CDR3: CASSFLQDYEQYF. The DNA for the CDR3 is TGTGCCAGCAGTTTTTTACAGGACTACGAGCAGTACTTC.

V usage is TRBV13 and J usage is TRBJ2-7; D is unresolved. CDR3 size: 12 residues. V lost 0 bases to trimming and J lost 4 bases, with 4 bases between them. The germline CDR1 and CDR2 sequences are PRHDT and FYEKMQ (reference sequence). Here the CDR3 reads CASSLGQYEQYF. In nucleotides, the CDR3 is TGTGCCAGCAGCTTAGGCCAGTACGAGCAGTACTTC. Based on the CDR3 plus reference TRBV13 and TRBJ2-7, the full variable domain is AAGVIQSPRHLIKEKRETATLKCYPIPRHDTVYWYQQGPGQDPQFLISFYEKMQSDKGSIPDRFSAQQFSDYHSELNMSSLELGDSALYFCASSLGQYEQYFGPGTRLTVT.

The rearrangement links TRBV4-1 to TRBJ1-3; a possible D gene is TRBD1 (6 bases). The germline gives CDR1 MGHRA, CDR2 YSYEKL. V lost 8 bases and J 5 bases, leaving 10 bases between the germline ends. There are 12 residues in the CDR3. The CDR3 is CASRDTRNTIYF. CDR3 sequence (DNA): TGCGCCAGCCGGGACACTCGAAACACCATATATTTT.

The rearrangement joins TRBV27 to TRBJ2-7; 8 bases are shared with TRBD2. The V gene's germline CDR1 is MNHEY and CDR2 SMNVEV (reference sequence). The length of the CDR3 is 15 residues. The V and J ends lost 5 bases and 3 bases, in that order; junction bases with no gene match: 9. CDR3 residues: CASSPLTSGSYEQYF. The CDR3 bases are TGTGCCAGCAGTCCTCTGACGAGCGGGAGCTACGAGCAGTACTTC.

The chain couples TRBV11-2 to TRBJ2-1, with D tentatively TRBD1 (5 bases). Trimming cost V 1 base and J 6 bases, with 13 bases left between them. Germline-derived CDR1 and CDR2 are SGHAT and FQNNGV. The CDR3 totals 15 residues. This chain's CDR3 is CASSLGQGIINEQFF. The CDR3 region has the DNA TGTGCCAGCAGCTTAGGGCAGGGTATAATCAATGAGCAGTTCTTC.

V is TRBV27 and J is TRBJ1-2, with 11 positions matching TRBD1. J was trimmed by 6 bases and V by 6 bases; bases with no gene match: 6. The CDR3 extends over 14 amino acids. Germline-derived CDR1 and CDR2 are MNHEY and SMNVEV (reference sequence). This CDR3 is CASRGDRGGDGYTF. DNA for the CDR3: TGTGCCAGCAGGGGGGACAGGGGGGGAGATGGCTACACCTTC.

Of note for this clone: A much larger clone lies one base from this, so it may be a read error. The chain employs TRBV27 and TRBJ1-1, with D possibly matching TRBD1 (5 bases). CDR1 is MNHEY, CDR2 SMNVEV, per germline (reference sequence). The CDR3 is made up of 15 amino acids. CDR3: CASSLDNLGNAEAFF. The CDR3 bases are TGTGCCAGCAGTTTGGACAATTTGGGGAACGCTGAAGCTTTCTTT.

The chain carries TRBV6-4 and TRBJ2-3; 7 bases are shared with TRBD2. Trimming took 3 bases from V and 6 from J; bases not matched to a gene: 9. This CDR3 has 15 amino acids. Germline CDR1 MRHNA, CDR2 SNTAGT. The chain's CDR3 is CASSETDGGGDTQYF. The CDR3 region has the DNA TGTGCCAGCAGTGAGACGGACGGGGGAGGGGATACGCAGTATTTT.

This chain joins TRBV25-1 and TRBJ2-2; 13 bases align to TRBD2. Trimming took 3 bases from V and 5 from J; bases not matched to a gene: 6. The CDR3 is 17 residues long. CDR1 MGHDK and CDR2 SYGVNS come from the germline V gene. The CDR3 DNA is TGTGCCAGCAGTGATATTGGACTAGCGGGAGCTACCGGGGAGCTGTTTTTT. Protein product: CASSDIGLAGATGELFF.

The J gene is TRBJ2-5, the V gene TRBV28; D perhaps matches TRBD2 (6 bases). The CDR3 spans 13 residues. Germline CDR1 and CDR2: MDHEN and SYDVKM. V was trimmed by 6 bases and J by 1 base, leaving 9 bases between them. The CDR3 reads CASRGTFQETQYF. The CDR3 DNA sequence: TGTGCCAGCAGGGGGACTTTCCAAGAGACCCAGTACTTC.